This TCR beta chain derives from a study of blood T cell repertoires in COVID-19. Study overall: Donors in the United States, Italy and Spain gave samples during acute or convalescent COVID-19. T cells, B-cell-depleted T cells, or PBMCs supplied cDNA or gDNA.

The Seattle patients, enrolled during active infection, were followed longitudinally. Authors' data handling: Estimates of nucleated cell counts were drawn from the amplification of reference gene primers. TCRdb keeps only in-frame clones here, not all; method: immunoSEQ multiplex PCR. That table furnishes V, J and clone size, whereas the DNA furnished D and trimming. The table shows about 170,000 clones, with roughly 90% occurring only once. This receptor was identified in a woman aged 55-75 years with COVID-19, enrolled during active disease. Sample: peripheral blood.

For the CDR3, the DNA is TGTGCCAGCAGTCATAACAGGGGGGGCACTGAAGCTTTCTTT. The encoded protein is CASSHNRGGTEAFF. V and J are TRBV7-2 and TRBJ1-1, with TRBD1 matching over 8 bases. CDR1 and CDR2 (germline): SGHTA, FQGNSA. The CDR3 totals 14 residues. V gave up 6 bases and J gave up 4 bases; unmatched junction bases: 7.